This TCR beta chain was recovered during a study of blood T cells in healthy people across ages. Germline CDR1 MNHEY, CDR2 SMNVEV (reference sequence). The CDR3 length is 14 residues. V was clipped by 4 bases and J by 5 bases, with 11 bases between them. Sample-barcoded 5' priming and a J-beta primer mix drove a second PCR of 7 to 11 cycles. TCRdb independently ran MiXCR on the 5' RACE reads; one entry per CDR3 protein. The table shows roughly 900,000 distinct CDR3 sequences, with around 49% occurring only once. The V and J genes are TRBV27 and TRBJ1-4; no reliable D call. The receptor's source is a man younger than 45 in good health. The sample was blood. The CDR3 nucleotides are TGTGCCAGCAGTTCAGCCGAGGGAAATGAAAAACTGTTTTTT. It specifies CASSSAEGNEKLFF. The whole variable domain, remainder taken from reference TRBV27 and TRBJ1-4, is EAQVTQNPRYLITVTGKKLTVTCSQNMNHEYMSWYRQDPGLGLRQIYYSMNVEVTDKGDVPEGYKVSRKEKRNFPLILESPSPNQTSLYFCASSSAEGNEKLFFGSGTQLSVL.